The rows below give T cell receptor beta chains drawn from one sample of a study of T cell changes during pregnancy in multiple sclerosis. The data were produced by immunoSEQ multiplex PCR, yet TCRdb's version contains in-frame clones alone and is incomplete. The sample records approximately 100,000 clones, about 91% being singletons. The input for sequencing was peripheral blood, taken after pregnancy. The origin of the receptors is a female donor in good health, enrolled as a control in a pregnancy study. Both conserved end residues are part of each CDR3. The order of the fields is D gene, V gene, J gene, CDR3 length, clone size, CDR3 DNA, CDR3 protein. A D gene is named only where the DNA matches it firmly. The size field is filled for only some rows; it gives once, few, many or a size class.

>TRBD1|TRBV6-1|TRBJ2-3|16|once
TGTGCCAGCAGTGAAGTGAAGGGGGCCGGGGCAGATACGCAGTATTTT
CASSEVKGAGADTQYF
>NA|TRBV2|TRBJ1-2|14|NA
TGTGCCAGCAGTGAATTACTAGGTGGCTATGGCTACACCTTC
CASSELLGGYGYTF
>NA|TRBV6-5|TRBJ1-2|13|NA
TGTGCCAGCAGTTACACCCAGGCTCGAGGCTACACCTTC
CASSYTQARGYTF
>TRBD1|TRBV9|TRBJ2-7|15|NA
TGTGCCAGCAGCGGCCCAGGACAGGGGATGAACGAGCAGTACTTC
CASSGPGQGMNEQYF
>TRBD1|TRBV28|TRBJ1-2|18|NA
TGTGCCAGCAGTACAGGCCTCGGCGTAAGACAGGGGGCTCATCGCTACACCTTC
CASSTGLGVRQGAHRYTF
>TRBD1|TRBV5-1|TRBJ1-6|16|NA
TGCGCCAGCAGCCTGGACAGGGGAAGGAGTAATTCACCCCTCCACTTT
CASSLDRGRSNSPLHF
>NA|TRBV5-1|TRBJ2-2|13|NA
TGCGCCAGCACGGGGGAGATCACCGGGGAGCTGTTTTTT
CASTGEITGELFF
>TRBD1|TRBV6-4|TRBJ2-2|14|once
TGTGCCAGCAGTGGGACAGGGGACACCGGGGAGCTGTTTTTT
CASSGTGDTGELFF
>NA|TRBV7-8|TRBJ1-5|13|NA
TGTGCCAGCGGGAGGTATAGCAATCAGCCCCAGCATTTT
CASGRYSNQPQHF
>NA|TRBV15|TRBJ1-5|14|NA
TGTGCCACCAGCAGGCGAGATATTAATCAGCCCCAGCATTTT
CATSRRDINQPQHF
>TRBD2|TRBV6-1|TRBJ2-7|15|NA
TGTGCCAGCAGTGAAATAGGCGGGAGTAACTACGAGCAGTACTTC
CASSEIGGSNYEQYF
>TRBD1|TRBV18|TRBJ2-4|16|NA
TGTGCCAGCTCGCAGACAGGGATAATAGCCAAAAACATTCAGTACTTC
CASSQTGIIAKNIQYF
>NA|TRBV28|TRBJ1-4|14|once
TGTGCCAGCAGTTCCTCCCTCATTCAAAAGAGACTGTTTTTT
CASSSSLIQKRLFF
>NA|TRBV10-1|TRBJ1-6|17|NA
TGCGCCAGCAGTGAGTTTTGGGCCACCCCGATTAATTCACCCCTCCACTTT
CASSEFWATPINSPLHF
>NA|TRBV10-1|TRBJ1-6|15|NA
TGCGCCAGCAGTGATGGGGCCGGAAATAATTCACCCCTCCACTTT
CASSDGAGNNSPLHF
>TRBD1|TRBV5-1|TRBJ1-3|17|NA
TGCGCCAGCAGCAGAACCCCTTCCGACAGGGGTGGAAACACCATATATTTT
CASSRTPSDRGGNTIYF
>TRBD2|TRBV27|TRBJ2-5|14|NA
TGTGCCAGCAGTTGGACTAGCCAGGGCGAGACCCAGTACTTC
CASSWTSQGETQYF
>TRBD2|TRBV6-1|TRBJ2-1|15|NA
TGTGCCAGCAGACCTAGCGGGAGGGCAAGCAATGAGCAGTTCTTC
CASRPSGRASNEQFF
>TRBD1|TRBV6-1|TRBJ1-2|18|NA
TGTGCCAGCAGTGAAGTTCGGGACAGGGGGCGTGGTAACTATGGCTACACCTTC
CASSEVRDRGRGNYGYTF
>TRBD1|TRBV4-2|TRBJ2-2|22|NA
TGTGCCAGCAGCCAAGCCCCACCAACGCTTCGACAGGGGAGATTGAACACCGGGGAGCTGTTTTTT
CASSQAPPTLRQGRLNTGELFF
>TRBD2|TRBV2|TRBJ2-2|18|NA
TGTGCCAGCACCCGGAGGGCTAGCGGGAGGTTGGCGACCGGGGAGCTGTTTTTT
CASTRRASGRLATGELFF
>TRBD1|TRBV15|TRBJ2-7|16|NA
TGTGCCACCAGCAGAGAGGAGGGACAGGGGCACTACGAGCAGTACTTC
CATSREEGQGHYEQYF
>NA|TRBV6-4|TRBJ2-3|16|few
TGTGCCAGCAGTGAGGGTGCCGTTGGGGGGACAGATACGCAGTATTTT
CASSEGAVGGTDTQYF
>NA|TRBV7-2|TRBJ1-5|13|NA
TGTGCCAGCAGCTTAGGGGAGCTTCAGCCCCAGCATTTT
CASSLGELQPQHF
>TRBD2|TRBV9|TRBJ2-2|17|NA
TGTGCCAGCAGCCCGGCTCGGGGTAGCGGGAGCCCCGGGGAGCTGTTTTTT
CASSPARGSGSPGELFF
>NA|TRBV27|TRBJ2-1|12|NA
TGTGCCAGCAGTTCACTAGACAATGAGCAGTTCTTC
CASSSLDNEQFF
>NA|TRBV27|TRBJ1-1|14|NA
TGTGCCAGCACCCAAGGGAGGGGATGGACTGAAGCTTTCTTT
CASTQGRGWTEAFF
>NA|TRBV9|TRBJ1-4|16|NA
TGTGCCAGCAGCGTGGGGCAGGGAATGGGTAATGAAAAACTGTTTTTT
CASSVGQGMGNEKLFF
>TRBD1|TRBV9|TRBJ1-3|15|NA
TGTGCCAGCAGCGTAGCGGACAGGGCTGGAAACACCATATATTTT
CASSVADRAGNTIYF
>TRBD1|TRBV15|TRBJ2-5|13|NA
TGTGCCACCAGCAGGGACAGGGTGGAGACCCAGTACTTC
CATSRDRVETQYF
>TRBD2|TRBV6-4|TRBJ2-1|16|NA
TGTGCCAGCAGTGTGGGGTCTAGCGGGGGGGCGAATGAGCAGTTCTTC
CASSVGSSGGANEQFF
>NA|TRBV5-1|TRBJ2-7|13|NA
TGCGCCAGCAGCTCCCCCCCCGGGGGCGAGCAGTACTTC
CASSSPPGGEQYF
>TRBD2|TRBV19|TRBJ2-1|20|NA
TGTGCCAGTAGTATAGTTCTGACTAGCGGGATCAGTTATGGCTACAATGAGCAGTTCTTC
CASSIVLTSGISYGYNEQFF
>TRBD2|TRBV5-1|TRBJ2-5|16|NA
TGCGCCAGCACAGGGACCGGGACTAGCGGAAAAGAGACCCAGTACTTC
CASTGTGTSGKETQYF
>TRBD1|TRBV5-6|TRBJ1-2|19|NA
TGTGCCAGCAGCTCACCTGGCGGGACAGCGGACCGACTCGGCTATGGCTACACCTTC
CASSSPGGTADRLGYGYTF
>TRBD2|TRBV7-9|TRBJ2-2|16|NA
TGTGCCAGCATCTCCCTAGCGGGGGTGAACACCGGGGAGCTGTTTTTT
CASISLAGVNTGELFF
>NA|TRBV27|TRBJ1-2|14|NA
TGTGCCAGCCCTTGGGGGCACCGAAACTATGGCTACACCTTC
CASPWGHRNYGYTF
>TRBD2|TRBV11-2|TRBJ2-1|16|NA
TGTGCCAGCAGCTTAAGGGCCGGGACTAGTTCGCGTGAGCAGTTCTTC
CASSLRAGTSSREQFF
>TRBD2|TRBV9|TRBJ2-5|15|NA
TGTGCCAGCAGCGTACAGACTAGCGGGAGGGAGACCCAGTACTTC
CASSVQTSGRETQYF
>NA|TRBV21-1|TRBJ2-7|18|once
TGTGCCAGCAGCAAAGGGGGTAGCGGGAGTGCGAGCTCCTACGAGCAGTACTTC
CASSKGGSGSASSYEQYF
>NA|TRBV5-1|TRBJ2-5|12|NA
TGCGCCAGCAGCTTGCCTCAAGAGACCCAGTACTTC
CASSLPQETQYF
>NA|TRBV27|TRBJ2-3|14|NA
TGTGCCAGCAGTCCTACTAGCTACACAGATACGCAGTATTTT
CASSPTSYTDTQYF